These 24 T cell receptor beta chains were sequenced from one sample in a study of control samples from healthy donors and cancer patients. Measured with immunoSEQ multiplex PCR; TCRdb has only the in-frame clones, and not every one. This sample has roughly 94,000 clones, with roughly 83% found just once. The sequenced material came from PBMCs. The receptors stem from a man aged 65 to 85 with lung cancer.

This chain uses TRBV27 with TRBJ2-7; 9 bases match TRBD1. The CDR3 runs 13 residues. After removal of 5 bases from V and 6 bases from J, the junction contained 5 bases not matched to a gene. Germline-derived CDR1 and CDR2 are MNHEY and SMNVEV (reference sequence). The CDR3 nucleotides are TGTGCCAGCAGTACCGGGACAGGGAGCGAGCAGTACTTC. This encodes CASSTGTGSEQYF.

V and J are TRBV7-6 and TRBJ2-7, with 8 bases matching TRBD1. Unmatched junction bases numbered 8, after V lost 1 base and J lost 3 bases. Germline assignment: CDR1 SGHVS and CDR2 FNYEAQ. The CDR3 contains 16 residues. The CDR3 DNA reads TGTGCCAGCAGCTTAGTGGCCGGGACAGGCGTCTACGAGCAGTACTTC. Translated, it gives CASSLVAGTGVYEQYF. Full variable domain (missing parts from reference TRBV7-6 and TRBJ2-7): GAGVSQSPRYKVTKRGQDVALRCDPISGHVSLYWYRQALGQGPEFLTYFNYEAQQDKSGLPNDRFSAERPEGSISTLTIQRTEQRDSAMYRCASSLVAGTGVYEQYFGPGTRLTVT.

This chain uses TRBV9 with TRBJ2-1; tentatively, D is TRBD2 (6 bases). The CDR3 has 14 residues. V was trimmed by 4 bases and J by 5 bases, leaving 13 bases between them. Germline V lookup: CDR1 SGDLS, CDR2 YYNGEE. CDR3 in amino acids: CASSLGLSDNEQFF. The CDR3 nucleotides read TGTGCCAGCAGCTTGGGACTGAGCGACAATGAGCAGTTCTTC.

Only one count was recorded for this clone. V gene TRBV19 combines with J gene TRBJ2-1; the D call may be TRBD1 or TRBD2 (5 bases each). V was trimmed by 4 bases and J by 10 bases, leaving 23 bases between them. The CDR3 loop spans 16 amino acids. Germline V gene sequence: CDR1 LNHDA, CDR2 SQIVND (reference sequence). The CDR3 nucleotides read TGTGCCAGTAGTACCCAAACAGGTGGATCTTGGGGGGAGCAGTTCTTC. As protein: CASSTQTGGSWGEQFF.

This chain uses TRBV5-4 with TRBJ1-2; D is perhaps TRBD1 (5 bases). The germline gives CDR1 SGHNT, CDR2 YYREEE (reference sequence). The V end lost 0 bases, the J end lost 8 bases, and 20 bases lay between the germline ends. The CDR3 loop spans 16 amino acids. This CDR3 is CASSLGATGPGSGYTF. The CDR3 DNA sequence: TGTGCCAGCAGCTTGGGGGCGACGGGACCTGGGAGCGGCTACACCTTC.

The genes are TRBV30 and TRBJ1-2; 9 positions match TRBD1. After removal of 0 bases from V and 4 bases from J, the junction contained 9 bases not matched to a gene. Looked up from germline, CDR1 is GTSNPN and CDR2 is SVGIG (reference sequence). This CDR3 has 16 residues. For the CDR3, the DNA is TGTGCCTGGAGTGTACCAGGGACAGGGAAATCCTATGGCTACACCTTC. This sequence encodes CAWSVPGTGKSYGYTF.

The chain carries TRBV12-3 or TRBV12-4 and TRBJ2-3, with TRBD1 as a possible D gene (5 bases). The CDR3 is 13 residues long. V lost 1 base and J 6 bases, leaving 8 bases between the germline ends. The CDR3 bases are TGTGCCAGCAGTTTAGTTAGGGGCGATACGCAGTATTTT. This translates into CASSLVRGDTQYF.

V gene TRBV14 combines with J gene TRBJ1-2, with a possible D match to TRBD1 (5 bases). Germline CDR1 reads SGHDN; CDR2 reads FVKESK. Trimming left V 5 bases short and J 8 bases short, with 24 bases between. CDR3 size: 16 residues. The CDR3 reads CASSKILEGRSEGYTF. The CDR3 coding sequence is TGTGCCAGCAGCAAGATCTTGGAGGGGAGGAGCGAAGGCTACACCTTC.

The chain uses TRBV5-1 and TRBJ1-1, with TRBD1 identical over 8 bases. The CDR3 is 14 amino acids. V lost 10 bases and J lost 1; bases outside the gene matches: 9. Germline V CDR1 and CDR2: SGHRS, YFSETQ. The CDR3 spells CARTGCLKNTEAFF. The CDR3 DNA reads as TGCGCCCGGACAGGGTGTCTAAAGAACACTGAAGCTTTCTTT.

The gene calls are TRBV2 and TRBJ1-2, with D possibly being TRBD1 (6 bases). The CDR3 has 14 residues. CDR1 and CDR2 (germline): SNHLY, FYNNEI. Trimming removed 5 bases from V and 6 bases from J, with 16 bases in between. This chain's CDR3 is CASSPDSTRNGYTF. The CDR3 coding sequence is TGTGCCAGCAGTCCGGACAGTACCCGAAATGGCTACACCTTC.

This chain uses TRBV21-1 with TRBJ1-2. TRBV21-1 is termed a pseudogene. CDR3 length equals 13 residues. CDR3 protein: CASSKIHRGGYTF. DNA for the CDR3: TGTGCCAGCAGCAAAATTCACCGAGGTGGCTACACCTTC.

The J gene is TRBJ2-5, the V gene TRBV12-3 or TRBV12-4; D gene uncertain. This CDR3 has 13 amino acids. The V end was cut by 1 base, the J end by 4 bases, with 7 bases between. The CDR3 coding sequence is TGTGCCAGCAGTTTAGGGATTAGAGAGACCCAGTACTTC. This translates into CASSLGIRETQYF.

The rearrangement joins TRBV7-3 to TRBJ2-6; possibly TRBD2 for D (6 bases). The CDR3 length is 15 residues. Germline V CDR1 and CDR2: SGHTA, FQGTGA. V shed 2 bases and J shed 2 bases, with 7 bases lying between them. The CDR3 region is CASSLGGTGANVLTF. The DNA for the CDR3 is TGTGCCAGCAGCTTAGGAGGGACTGGGGCCAACGTCCTGACTTTC.

The chain carries TRBV6-1 and TRBJ1-6, with D unclear. The ends were cut back, 2 bases at V and 8 bases at J, with 16 bases in the middle. This CDR3 spans 16 amino acids. Germline CDR1 and CDR2: MNHNS and SASEGT. The CDR3: CASSEKNSRYHSPLHF. The CDR3 coding sequence is TGTGCCAGCAGTGAAAAGAACAGCCGTTACCATTCACCCCTCCACTTT.

As for this clone: Other DNA sequences from this sample encode an identical CDR3 as well. The V call is TRBV5-1, the J call TRBJ2-2, with TRBD1 matching 7 bases. J gave up 3 bases and V 1 base, and 0 bases lay outside the gene matches. The CDR3 covers 14 residues. CDR1 is SGHRS and CDR2 is YFSETQ in the germline V gene. CDR3 protein: CASSLTGDTGELFF. In DNA form, the CDR3 reads TGCGCCAGCAGCTTGACAGGGGACACCGGGGAGCTGTTTTTT.

A note on this clone: The sample holds other DNA sequences that translate to the same CDR3. This rearrangement joins TRBV30 to TRBJ2-7, with 11 bases identical to TRBD1. There are 15 residues in the CDR3. The V gene end was trimmed by 0 bases and the J gene end by 4 bases; junction bases not matched to a gene: 5. Germline V gene sequence: CDR1 GTSNPN, CDR2 SVGIG (reference sequence). The CDR3 sequence: CAWSVAGTGGYEQYF. The CDR3, as DNA: TGTGCCTGGAGTGTAGCCGGGACAGGGGGGTACGAGCAGTACTTC. Full variable domain (outside the CDR3, taken from reference TRBV30 and TRBJ2-7): SQTIHQWPATLVQPVGSPLSLECTVEGTSNPNLYWYRQAAGRGLQLLFYSVGIGQISSEVPQNLSASRPQDRQFILSSKKLLLSDSGFYLCAWSVAGTGGYEQYFGPGTRLTVT.

V gene TRBV6-5 combines with J gene TRBJ1-1; perhaps TRBD1 as D (6 bases). Trimming left V 7 bases short and J 7 bases short, with 10 bases between. Looked up from germline, CDR1 is MNHEY and CDR2 is SVGAGI. This CDR3 has 11 residues. CDR3 bases: TGTGCCAGCACTTCAGGGGTTGAAGCTTTCTTT. Residues: CASTSGVEAFF.

This chain connects TRBV2 to TRBJ2-3, with 10 bases fitting TRBD1. Unmatched junction bases numbered 7, after V lost 1 base and J lost 3 bases. The germline CDR1 and CDR2 sequences are SNHLY and FYNNEI. CDR3 size: 17 residues. The CDR3 DNA reads TGTGCCAGCAGTGAAGAGCCGACAGGGGGCGGAACAGATACGCAGTATTTT. Protein sequence: CASSEEPTGGGTDTQYF.

J is TRBJ2-3 and V is TRBV20-1, with TRBD2 matching 7 bases. The CDR3 has 16 amino acids. V lost 3 bases, J lost 1 base, and 10 bases stayed unmatched. The germline CDR1 and CDR2 sequences are DFQATT and SNEGSKA (reference sequence). CDR3 amino acids: CSASFFRGDGTDTQYF. In DNA form, the CDR3 reads TGCAGTGCTAGTTTCTTCCGGGGGGACGGCACAGATACGCAGTATTTT.

This clone is a singleton in its sample. The CDR3 region is CASSNRRALNTEAFF. The DNA for the CDR3 is TGTGCCAGCAGCAACCGCCGGGCCCTGAACACTGAAGCTTTCTTT. The chain combines TRBV11-2 with TRBJ1-1; D is ambiguous. In germline, CDR1 is SGHAT, CDR2 FQNNGV. The CDR3 is 15 residues long. V lost 5 bases, J lost 0 bases, and 13 bases lay in between. The variable domain in full, with the rest retrieved from reference TRBV11-2 and TRBJ1-1, is EAGVAQSPRYKIIEKRQSVAFWCNPISGHATLYWYQQILGQGPKLLIQFQNNGVVDDSQLPKDRFSAERLKGVDSTLKIQPAKLEDSAVYLCASSNRRALNTEAFFGQGTRLTVV.

A few counts support this clone. This chain joins TRBV6-5 and TRBJ1-1, with D tentatively TRBD1 (6 bases). Germline lookup yields CDR1 MNHEY and CDR2 SVGAGI. This CDR3 has 14 amino acids. V dropped 9 bases and J dropped 0 bases, with 14 bases sitting between them. The CDR3 is CASATGTMNTEAFF. The CDR3 DNA is TGTGCCAGTGCTACAGGGACGATGAACACTGAAGCTTTCTTT.

The J gene is TRBJ2-7, the V gene TRBV6-5, with 8 bases identical to TRBD1. The CDR3 runs to 13 residues. Germline V gene lookup returns CDR1 MNHEY and CDR2 SVGAGI. Unmatched junction bases numbered 3, after V lost 5 bases and J lost 3 bases. The CDR3 protein is CASSRQGNYEQYF. The CDR3, as DNA: TGTGCCAGCAGTCGACAGGGGAACTACGAGCAGTACTTC.

Here the CDR3 reads CASSPIEKGLLGYTF. Here the CDR3 DNA reads TGTGCCAGCTCACCAATTGAGAAGGGATTACTTGGCTACACCTTC. This chain joins TRBV18 and TRBJ1-2; no reliable D call. Germline V gene data show CDR1 as KGHSH and CDR2 as LQKENI. This CDR3 has 15 residues. Between the trimmed V and J ends, which lost 2 bases and 7 bases, there was a span of 17 bases.

The J gene is TRBJ1-5, the V gene TRBV27, with D hard to call. Trimming removed 5 bases at V and 11 bases at J, with 13 bases between. There are 12 residues in the CDR3. CDR1 and CDR2 from the germline V gene are MNHEY and SMNVEV (reference sequence). The CDR3 sequence: CASSPRMGTQHF. DNA of the CDR3: TGTGCCAGCAGTCCACGAATGGGAACCCAGCATTTT.